Reported below is one T cell receptor beta chain. It has no known antigen specificity. Per-base qualities were not stored, and no clone one base away is much larger. CDR1 ENHRY and CDR2 SYGVKD were looked up in the germline V gene. The CDR3 spans 15 residues, from the cysteine through the phenylalanine. Kept here is only the CDR3 DNA, which spans 45 bases and is read in frame from base 1. For this chain, trimming is 6 bases at the V end and 0 bases at the J end, and the number of junction bases without a gene match is 5. The data were taken from a study of T cell changes during pregnancy in multiple sclerosis (dated by TCRdb to 2018 to 2020). Turning to the overall study: The study examined how the T cell repertoire changed over the course of pregnancy in women with multiple sclerosis.

Libraries came from the immunoSEQ multiplex PCR assay. What TCRdb holds here is the immuneACCESS table cut down to in-frame rearrangements. Part of the clones is not present; checked against another copy, under half of the missing clones reflect an unresolved V gene, and the others are unexplained. This sample lists about 40,000 clones; around 90% were detected once. Roughly 5.6% of the sample is in the top ten clones. The chain is assembled from TRBV10-3 and TRBJ2-7; 10 central bases correspond to TRBD2. The receptor comes from a female donor in good health, enrolled as a control in a pregnancy study. The sample was peripheral blood, taken in the first trimester of pregnancy. The CDR3 sequence is CAISPTSGISYEQYF. In nucleotides, the sequence is TGTGCCATCAGCCCTACTAGCGGGATCTCCTACGAGCAGTACTTC.